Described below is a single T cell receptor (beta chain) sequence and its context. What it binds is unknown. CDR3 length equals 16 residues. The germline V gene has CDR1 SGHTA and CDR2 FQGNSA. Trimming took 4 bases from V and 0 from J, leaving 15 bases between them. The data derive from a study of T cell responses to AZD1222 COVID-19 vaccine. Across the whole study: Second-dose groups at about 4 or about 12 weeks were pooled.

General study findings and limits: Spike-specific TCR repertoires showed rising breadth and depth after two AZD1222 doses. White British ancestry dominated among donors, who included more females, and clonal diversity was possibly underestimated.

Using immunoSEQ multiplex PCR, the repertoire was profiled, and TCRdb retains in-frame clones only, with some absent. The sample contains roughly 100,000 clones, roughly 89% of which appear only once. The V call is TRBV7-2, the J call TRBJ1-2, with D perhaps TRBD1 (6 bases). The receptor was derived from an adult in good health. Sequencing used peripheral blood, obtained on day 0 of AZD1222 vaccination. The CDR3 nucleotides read TGTGCCAGCAGCTCAAACATCAGGGGTACTAACTATGGCTACACCTTC. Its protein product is CASSSNIRGTNYGYTF.